Following are 18 T cell receptor beta chains from one sample sequenced in a study of blood T cells in healthy people across ages. A second about 7 to 12 cycle PCR used barcoded and J-beta primers. TCRdb processed the 5' RACE reads anew with MiXCR; each CDR3 protein has one entry. The sample includes roughly 1,000,000 distinct CDR3 sequences, 20% to 25% seen only once; the top ten take approximately 0.71%. The same sample was also studied in work on T cells of mothers and their children.

The specimen was blood. The receptors stem from a girl aged 2 to 10 in good health.

This clonotype was seen just once. The chain couples TRBV5-6 to TRBJ2-2; no definite D call. CDR3 length equals 13 residues. V was cut by 0 bases and J by 5 bases, with 5 bases left in between. Germline CDR1 is SGHDT and CDR2 is YYEEEE. The CDR3, as DNA: TGTGCCAGCAGCTTGGTCGTAACCGGGGAGCTGTTTTTT. It yields the protein CASSLVVTGELFF.

This clonotype showed up many times. The chain uses TRBV11-1 and TRBJ2-7; D not certain. This CDR3 has 12 residues. Germline assignment: CDR1 SGHAT and CDR2 FQDESV (reference sequence). V was clipped by 1 base and J by 6 bases, with 7 bases between them. CDR3 DNA sequence: TGTGCCAGCAGCTTAGTAGGTGGCGAGCAGTACTTC. It is translated as CASSLVGGEQYF. The full variable domain, with the rest looked up from reference TRBV11-1 and TRBJ2-7, is EAEVAQSPRYKITEKSQAVAFWCDPISGHATLYWYRQILGQGPELLVQFQDESVVDDSQLPKDRFSAERLKGVDSTLKIQPAELGDSAMYLCASSLVGGEQYFGPGTRLTVT.

This clonotype was seen a few times. CDR3 DNA: TGTGCCAGCTCACTCTTCCGGGGCATCGATAATATTGGCTCTGGAAACACCATATATTTT. This translates into CASSLFRGIDNIGSGNTIYF. This sequence joins TRBV18 and TRBJ1-3; D may be TRBD1 (5 bases). The CDR3 consists of 20 residues. V was cut by 4 bases and J by 0 bases, with 25 bases left in between. Germline V gene sequence: CDR1 KGHSH, CDR2 LQKENI.

This clonotype occurred a few times. This sequence joins TRBV7-3 and TRBJ2-7; 13 bases map to TRBD2. V lost 5 bases, J lost 3 bases, and 4 bases stayed unmatched. The CDR3 totals 15 residues. Germline V gene data show CDR1 as SGHTA and CDR2 as FQGTGA. The DNA for the CDR3 is TGTGCCAGCAGCCCCGGGACTAGCGGGATCTACGAGCAGTACTTC. This translates into CASSPGTSGIYEQYF.

This chain uses TRBV29-1 with TRBJ1-2; D not resolved. CDR1 and CDR2 from the germline V gene are SQVTM and ANQGSEA. Between the trimmed V and J ends, which lost 4 bases and 7 bases, there was a span of 25 bases. CDR3 size: 16 residues. CDR3 DNA: TGCAGCGTTGGCCTTCAGACGGAACACCTCGTCGGTGGCTACACCTTC. It translates to CSVGLQTEHLVGGYTF.

The chain has TRBV9 and TRBJ1-1; possible D gene TRBD1, 5 bases. Germline lookup yields CDR1 SGDLS and CDR2 YYNGEE. The CDR3 consists of 15 residues. V was shortened by 0 bases and J by 3 bases, with 12 bases between the two germline ends. The CDR3: CASSVAGGWDTEAFF. CDR3 DNA: TGTGCCAGCAGCGTAGCTGGGGGGTGGGACACTGAAGCTTTCTTT.

The table lists this clonotype with a few counts. This may stem from a read error, because a much larger clone lies one nucleotide away. The chain combines TRBV27 with TRBJ2-5, with a possible D match to TRBD2 (6 bases). The J call could be wrong; TRBJ2-1 is a better fit for the DNA end. CDR1 MNHEY and CDR2 SMNVEV come from the germline V gene (reference sequence). This CDR3 has 15 residues. CDR3 in amino acids: CASSSASDTYNEQFF. DNA of the CDR3: TGTGCCAGCAGTTCAGCTAGCGATACCTACAATGAGCAGTTCTTC.

This clonotype has more than one count but fewer than ten. This chain connects TRBV6-2 or TRBV6-3 to TRBJ2-5; D perhaps matches TRBD1 (5 bases). The J call is uncertain, as TRBJ2-1 better fits the DNA end. The V gene's germline CDR1 is MNHEY and CDR2 SVGEGT. This CDR3 has 14 amino acids. For the CDR3, the DNA is TGTGCCAGCAGTTATTATCCAGGGTACAATGAGCAGTTCTTC. It specifies CASSYYPGYNEQFF.

This clonotype was detected once. The rearrangement uses TRBV27 and TRBJ2-5, with TRBD1 matching 7 bases. The DNA end is more similar to TRBJ2-7, so the J call may be wrong. This CDR3 has 15 residues. Germline lookup yields CDR1 MNHEY and CDR2 SMNVEV (reference sequence). CDR3 amino acids: CASALETGTSYEQYF. CDR3 nucleotides: TGTGCCAGCGCCCTAGAGACAGGGACCTCCTACGAGCAGTACTTC.

The CDR3 here is CASSEVLRTPEETQYF. The CDR3 nucleotides read TGTGCCAGCAGTGAAGTGCTAAGGACGCCTGAAGAGACCCAGTACTTC. The chain has TRBV2 and TRBJ2-5; D is ambiguous. The V end was cut by 1 base, the J end by 3 bases, with 15 bases between. CDR3 length equals 16 residues. Per germline, CDR1 SNHLY and CDR2 FYNNEI. Combining the CDR3 with reference TRBV2 and TRBJ2-5 gives the whole variable domain EPEVTQTPSHQVTQMGQEVILRCVPISNHLYFYWYRQILGQKVEFLVSFYNNEISEKSEIFDDQFSVERPDGSNFTLKIRSTKLEDSAMYFCASSEVLRTPEETQYFGPGTRLLVL.

The chain has TRBV7-2 and TRBJ2-5; tentatively, D is TRBD1 (6 bases). The CDR3 is made up of 16 amino acids. Germline CDR1 SGHTA, CDR2 FQGNSA. Trimming removed 6 bases at V and 0 bases at J, with 17 bases between. CDR3 sequence reads: CASSRRTWTDQETQYF. The CDR3 DNA reads TGTGCCAGCAGTCGACGAACCTGGACAGACCAAGAGACCCAGTACTTC.

The V call is TRBV20-1, the J call TRBJ1-4; the D gene is possibly TRBD1 (6 bases). Germline V gives CDR1 DFQATT, CDR2 SNEGSKA (reference sequence). V was cut by 6 bases and J by 3 bases, with 14 bases left in between. The CDR3 has 14 residues. The CDR3 here is CSATKGGSNEKLFF. The CDR3 region has the DNA TGCAGTGCCACGAAGGGGGGGTCTAATGAAAAACTGTTTTTT.

This clonotype has only a few counts. V is TRBV29-1 and J is TRBJ1-1; D remains unclear. CDR3 length: 11 amino acids. V shed 6 bases and J shed 5 bases, with 10 bases lying between them. Germline assignment: CDR1 SQVTM and CDR2 ANQGSEA. CDR3 sequence reads: CSVEKETEAFF. The CDR3 DNA reads TGCAGCGTCGAAAAAGAAACTGAAGCTTTCTTT.

This clonotype occurred a few times. V gene TRBV29-1 combines with J gene TRBJ2-1, with 7 nucleotides matching TRBD2. Per germline, CDR1 SQVTM and CDR2 ANQGSEA. The CDR3 has 16 amino acids. The junction had 6 bases not matched to a gene; V was cut back by 1 base and J by 0 bases. The CDR3 region has the DNA TGCAGCGTTGAAGGGGGGGACTACCACTCCTACAATGAGCAGTTCTTC. It encodes CSVEGGDYHSYNEQFF.

This clonotype appeared a few times. The rearrangement joins TRBV11-1 to TRBJ2-2; D uncertain. The V end was cut by 3 bases, the J end by 8 bases, with 13 bases between. The germline gives CDR1 SGHAT, CDR2 FQDESV (reference sequence). CDR3 size: 14 residues. CDR3 sequence: CASSFQELAGELFF. CDR3 nucleotide sequence: TGTGCCAGCAGCTTCCAGGAGCTGGCGGGGGAGCTGTTTTTT.

This chain links TRBV7-2 with TRBJ2-1; D gene unclear. The germline V gene has CDR1 SGHTA and CDR2 FQGNSA. V lost 4 bases to trimming and J lost 7 bases, with 11 bases between them. The CDR3 is 13 residues long. The CDR3 here is CASSWALGNEQFF. The CDR3 bases are TGTGCCAGCAGCTGGGCCCTGGGAAATGAGCAGTTCTTC.

There are a few counts of this clonotype. The rearrangement links TRBV7-9 to TRBJ2-5, with D possibly being TRBD2 (5 bases). Gene TRBJ2-1 matches the end of the DNA better, so the J call may be wrong. This CDR3 spans 15 amino acids. Germline lookup yields CDR1 SEHNR and CDR2 FQNEAQ (reference sequence). The CDR3 sequence: CASSGSAGLHNEQFF. In DNA form, the CDR3 reads TGTGCCAGCAGCGGGTCGGCGGGCCTCCACAATGAGCAGTTCTTC.

The chain employs TRBV20-1 and TRBJ2-7, with 10 bases fitting TRBD2. CDR1 is DFQATT and CDR2 is SNEGSKA in the germline V gene (reference sequence). Trimming removed 1 base from V and 5 bases from J; junction bases left unmatched: 5. This CDR3 has 14 amino acids. The chain's CDR3 is CSARVTSGVDEQYF. CDR3 bases: TGCAGTGCTAGAGTTACTAGCGGGGTTGACGAGCAGTACTTC.